One and the same sample provided the 31 T cell receptor beta chains below, sequenced in a study of technical replicates of blood from a few donors. Some clones are missing from TCRdb's copy, which holds only in-frame ones; the method was immunoSEQ multiplex PCR. The data show about 84,000 clones, roughly 97% seen once. The specimen sequenced was T cells isolated from PBMCs. These receptors came from a human donor in good health.

The V call is TRBV5-1, the J call TRBJ2-5; 8 positions agree with TRBD2. From germline, CDR1 is SGHRS and CDR2 YFSETQ. The CDR3 has 14 residues. After removal of 4 bases from V and 5 bases from J, the junction contained 7 bases not matched to a gene. DNA of the CDR3: TGCGCCAGCAGCGCCACTAGCGGCCGCGAGACCCAGTACTTC. Encoded protein: CASSATSGRETQYF.

This chain connects TRBV7-9 to TRBJ2-7; 9 positions match TRBD1. This CDR3 has 14 residues. V gave up 3 bases and J gave up 7 bases; unmatched junction bases: 7. CDR1 SEHNR and CDR2 FQNEAQ come from the germline V gene (reference sequence). CDR3 sequence: CASSLTGGRFEQYF. The CDR3 region has the DNA TGTGCCAGCAGCTTGACAGGGGGTAGATTTGAGCAGTACTTC.

The chain links TRBV27 to TRBJ1-1, with D unresolved. Trimming took 5 bases from V and 7 from J, leaving 8 bases between them. The CDR3 is 11 residues long. CDR1 and CDR2 from the germline V gene are MNHEY and SMNVEV (reference sequence). CDR3 DNA sequence: TGTGCCAGCAGTATTGGGAGTGAAGCTTTCTTT. It is translated as CASSIGSEAFF.

The sample holds one count of this clone. The chain links TRBV27 to TRBJ2-3; 7 positions agree with TRBD2. The CDR3 is made up of 17 amino acids. Looked up from germline, CDR1 is MNHEY and CDR2 is SMNVEV (reference sequence). J was trimmed by 1 base and V by 7 bases; bases with no gene match: 14. The CDR3 here is CASTQRMGRAGTDTQYF. DNA for the CDR3: TGTGCCAGCACCCAGAGGATGGGGAGGGCTGGCACAGATACGCAGTATTTT.

In DNA form, the CDR3 reads TGTGCCAGTAGCTCTGACACCAATGAGCAGTTCTTC. This gives the protein CASSSDTNEQFF. This chain joins TRBV19 and TRBJ2-1; no definite D call. Germline lookup yields CDR1 LNHDA and CDR2 SQIVND (reference sequence). V shed 6 bases and J shed 6 bases, with 9 bases lying between them. The CDR3 length is 12 residues.

The V call is TRBV5-1, the J call TRBJ2-1, with 7 bases lining up with TRBD2. V was clipped by 4 bases and J by 4 bases; unmatched bases: 2. Germline CDR1 SGHRS, CDR2 YFSETQ. The CDR3 contains 13 residues. The CDR3 DNA follows: TGCGCCAGCAGCCTGCGGGAGTACAATGAGCAGTTCTTC. It specifies CASSLREYNEQFF.

The chain links TRBV20-1 to TRBJ2-1; maybe TRBD2 (5 bases). The germline CDR1 and CDR2 sequences are DFQATT and SNEGSKA (reference sequence). CDR3 length equals 10 residues. V dropped 4 bases and J dropped 10 bases, with 8 bases sitting between them. CDR3 protein: CSAMDWEQFF. In DNA, the CDR3 is TGCAGTGCTATGGACTGGGAGCAGTTCTTC.

This chain joins TRBV10-2 and TRBJ1-6, with a possible D match to TRBD1 (5 bases). Germline CDR1 reads WSHSY; CDR2 reads SAAADI. This CDR3 has 14 amino acids. Trimming removed 7 bases at V and 10 bases at J, with 17 bases between. The CDR3 bases are TGCGCCAGCACTGTACGACAGTTAACCTCACCCCTCCACTTT. This codes for CASTVRQLTSPLHF.

The V gene is TRBV18, the J gene TRBJ1-2, with D unresolved. The CDR3 sequence is 13 residues long. Germline lookup yields CDR1 KGHSH and CDR2 LQKENI. V gave up 5 bases and J gave up 8 bases, with 15 bases separating them. The DNA of the CDR3 is TGTGCCAGCTCAACGACACGGATAGAAGGCTACACCTTC. Translation: CASSTTRIEGYTF.

The V and J genes are TRBV4-1 and TRBJ2-7; tentative D call: TRBD2 (6 bases). The CDR3 consists of 14 residues. V lost 5 bases, J lost 1 base, and 12 bases lay in between. The germline V gene has CDR1 MGHRA and CDR2 YSYEKL. The CDR3 DNA sequence: TGCGCCAGCAGCTTGCGGGACGGTTCCTACGAGCAGTACTTC. It specifies CASSLRDGSYEQYF.

The chain has TRBV28 and TRBJ2-7, with 11 nucleotides matching TRBD2. Germline V gene lookup returns CDR1 MDHEN and CDR2 SYDVKM. This CDR3 spans 14 amino acids. Trimming cost V 6 bases and J 5 bases; bases outside gene matches: 6. In DNA form, the CDR3 reads TGTGCCAGCAGCCCGGGGACTAGCGGAAACGAGCAGTACTTC. Protein: CASSPGTSGNEQYF.

The rearrangement uses TRBV28 and TRBJ1-2; no firm D call. Germline CDR1 is MDHEN and CDR2 is SYDVKM. CDR3 size: 13 residues. The V end lost 5 bases, the J end lost 4 bases, and 11 bases lay between the germline ends. As DNA, the CDR3 is TGTGCCAGCAGTCCCCCTCGGGGCTATGGCTACACCTTC. It translates to CASSPPRGYGYTF.

V usage is TRBV5-5 and J usage is TRBJ2-5; the match to TRBD2 covers 12 bases. CDR3 size: 16 residues. Looked up from germline, CDR1 is SGHKS and CDR2 is YYEKEE (reference sequence). With V trimmed by 2 bases and J by 5 bases, 7 bases remained unmatched. The CDR3 region is CASSLASGGALETQYF. The CDR3 DNA reads TGTGCCAGCAGCTTAGCTAGCGGGGGGGCCTTGGAGACCCAGTACTTC.

The chain combines TRBV7-8 with TRBJ2-7; 8 bases agree with TRBD2. J lost 1 base, V lost 0 bases, and 8 bases had no gene match. The CDR3 totals 17 residues. Per germline, CDR1 SGHVS and CDR2 FQNEAQ. CDR3 loop: CASSLARWRGASYEQYF. CDR3 bases: TGTGCCAGCAGCTTAGCGCGTTGGCGGGGGGCGTCCTACGAGCAGTACTTC.

V and J are TRBV29-1 and TRBJ2-1; a weak D match, TRBD2 (5 bases). This CDR3 region has 13 residues. Germline V gene sequence: CDR1 SQVTM, CDR2 ANQGSEA. Trimming took 7 bases from V and 4 from J, leaving 14 bases between them. The CDR3 spells CSAGLLVYNEQFF. The CDR3 coding sequence is TGCAGCGCCGGACTGCTAGTGTACAATGAGCAGTTCTTC.

The V and J genes are TRBV4-1 and TRBJ2-1, with a possible D match to TRBD2 (5 bases). This CDR3 contains 16 residues. CDR1 and CDR2 from the germline V gene are MGHRA and YSYEKL. Trimming cost V 5 bases and J 6 bases, with 20 bases left between them. CDR3 nucleotide sequence: TGCGCCAGCAGCTATCCGGGCCAAAGGGCGGGCAATGAGCAGTTCTTC. Translation gives CASSYPGQRAGNEQFF.

J is TRBJ1-1 and V is TRBV10-3; a possible D gene is TRBD1 (5 bases). V was trimmed by 6 bases and J by 0 bases, leaving 14 bases between them. The CDR3 consists of 15 residues. The germline CDR1 and CDR2 sequences are ENHRY and SYGVKD. CDR3 DNA: TGTGCCATCAGGGGTCAGGGTGGCGTGAACACTGAAGCTTTCTTT. Its protein product is CAIRGQGGVNTEAFF.

The CDR3 coding sequence is TGTGCCAGCAGCTCGGCGTACCGACAACGCTACGAGCAGTACTTC. It codes for CASSSAYRQRYEQYF. The V gene is TRBV11-2, the J gene TRBJ2-7; the D is unclear. This CDR3 spans 15 amino acids. The V gene's germline CDR1 is SGHAT and CDR2 FQNNGV. V lost 4 bases and J lost 3, with 16 bases in between.

This chain links TRBV5-1 with TRBJ2-3, with TRBD1 matching 10 bases. The germline V gene encodes CDR1 SGHRS and CDR2 YFSETQ. CDR3 size: 16 residues. The V gene end was trimmed by 0 bases and the J gene end by 6 bases; junction bases not matched to a gene: 7. In DNA form, the CDR3 reads TGCGCCAGCAGCTTGGCGGACAGGGGGAACGGGGATACGCAGTATTTT. Residues: CASSLADRGNGDTQYF.

The chain joins TRBV18 to TRBJ1-2; weak D call: TRBD1 (6 bases). V was trimmed by 5 bases and J by 2 bases, leaving 6 bases between them. From germline, CDR1 is KGHSH and CDR2 LQKENI. The CDR3 length is 12 residues. The CDR3 DNA reads as TGTGCCAGCTCAGGGGGCAACTATGGCTACACCTTC. This gives the protein CASSGGNYGYTF. Supplemented by reference TRBV18 and TRBJ1-2, the full variable domain reads NAGVMQNPRHLVRRRGQEARLRCSPMKGHSHVYWYRQLPEEGLKFMVYLQKENIIDESGMPKERFSAEFPKEGPSILRIQQVVRGDSAAYFCASSGGNYGYTFGSGTRLTVV.

The chain combines TRBV15 with TRBJ2-7; TRBD1 agrees at 8 bases. The V gene end was trimmed by 3 bases and the J gene end by 3 bases; junction bases not matched to a gene: 10. This CDR3 spans 16 amino acids. The germline V gene has CDR1 LNHNV and CDR2 YYDKDF (reference sequence). CDR3 DNA sequence: TGTGCCACCAGCAGGGGCCGCGACAGGGGTCTCTACGAGCAGTACTTC. Protein: CATSRGRDRGLYEQYF.

The J gene is TRBJ2-7, the V gene TRBV11-3; TRBD2 matches at 8 bases. Germline-derived CDR1 and CDR2 are SGHNT and YENEEA. This CDR3 is 13 amino acids long. V lost 1 base and J lost 5; bases outside the gene matches: 1. Here the CDR3 reads CASSLGGGNEQYF. The CDR3 DNA follows: TGTGCCAGCAGCTTAGGCGGGGGGAACGAGCAGTACTTC. Variable domain in full (rest from reference TRBV11-3 and TRBJ2-7): EAGVVQSPRYKIIEKKQPVAFWCNPISGHNTLYWYLQNLGQGPELLIRYENEEAVDDSQLPKDRFSAERLKGVDSTLKIQPAELGDSAVYLCASSLGGGNEQYFGPGTRLTVT.

This chain uses TRBV6-5 with TRBJ2-2, with D perhaps matching TRBD1 (6 bases). Trimming cost V 2 bases and J 5 bases, with 15 bases left between them. CDR3 length: 16 residues. CDR1 is MNHEY, CDR2 SVGAGI, per germline. The CDR3 DNA reads as TGTGCCAGCAGTTACAGGGGACACCCATCAACCGGGGAGCTGTTTTTT. This encodes CASSYRGHPSTGELFF.

CDR3 sequence: CASSAPLSGGPDTQYF. The CDR3 DNA follows: TGTGCCAGCAGCGCTCCTCTTAGCGGGGGACCAGATACGCAGTATTTT. The J gene is TRBJ2-3, the V gene TRBV9; TRBD2 agrees at 9 bases. Looked up from germline, CDR1 is SGDLS and CDR2 is YYNGEE. The CDR3 contains 16 residues. After removal of 3 bases from V and 4 bases from J, the junction contained 9 bases not matched to a gene.

This clone showed up just once. The chain uses TRBV5-5 and TRBJ2-3; a weak D match, TRBD2 (7 bases). The V and J ends lost 4 bases and 6 bases respectively, with 21 bases between them. This CDR3 is built from 16 residues. CDR1 is SGHKS and CDR2 is YYEKEE in the germline V gene (reference sequence). CDR3 residues: CASSAGGRGQSDTQYF. The CDR3 DNA reads as TGTGCCAGCAGCGCCGGGGGGCGGGGGCAGTCCGATACGCAGTATTTT.

The rearrangement joins TRBV28 to TRBJ1-3, with 7 nucleotides matching TRBD1. Trimming at V came to 4 bases and at J to 1 base, leaving 10 bases not matched to a gene. Germline CDR1 reads MDHEN; CDR2 reads SYDVKM. This CDR3 has 17 amino acids. CDR3 in amino acids: CASSYPQEQGSGNTIYF. The CDR3, as DNA: TGTGCCAGCAGTTACCCACAGGAACAGGGGTCTGGAAACACCATATATTTT. Full variable domain (remainder filled in from reference TRBV28 and TRBJ1-3): DVKVTQSSRYLVKRTGEKVFLECVQDMDHENMFWYRQDPGLGLRLIYFSYDVKMKEKGDIPEGYSVSREKKERFSLILESASTNQTSMYLCASSYPQEQGSGNTIYFGEGSWLTVV.

The rearrangement joins TRBV12-5 to TRBJ2-1; TRBD2 matches at 10 bases. V shed 2 bases and J 5 bases; nucleotides not matched to a gene: 9. Per the germline V gene, CDR1 is LGHNT and CDR2 is FRNRAP. This CDR3 is built from 17 residues. The CDR3 loop reads CASGLNPSGGTNNEQFF. The CDR3 bases are TGTGCTAGTGGTTTGAACCCTAGCGGGGGCACCAACAATGAGCAGTTCTTC. Full variable domain (outside the CDR3, taken from reference TRBV12-5 and TRBJ2-1): DARVTQTPRHKVTEMGQEVTMRCQPILGHNTVFWYRQTMMQGLELLAYFRNRAPLDDSGMPKDRFSAEMPDATLATLKIQPSEPRDSAVYFCASGLNPSGGTNNEQFFGPGTRLTVL.

The gene calls are TRBV7-6 and TRBJ2-3, with a weak D call TRBD2 (6 bases). The CDR3 totals 17 residues. CDR1 is SGHVS, CDR2 FNYEAQ, per germline. V dropped 6 bases and J dropped 0 bases, with 19 bases sitting between them. The CDR3 nucleotides read TGTGCCAGCAGTAAACTACCACGGGGGAGAAGCACAGATACGCAGTATTTT. Its protein product is CASSKLPRGRSTDTQYF. Variable domain in full (rest from reference TRBV7-6 and TRBJ2-3): GAGVSQSPRYKVTKRGQDVALRCDPISGHVSLYWYRQALGQGPEFLTYFNYEAQQDKSGLPNDRFSAERPEGSISTLTIQRTEQRDSAMYRCASSKLPRGRSTDTQYFGPGTRLTVL.

CDR3 in amino acids: CASSLRGQGGNEQFF. Here the CDR3 DNA reads TGTGCCAGCAGCTTACGCGGACAGGGGGGAAATGAGCAGTTCTTC. The chain employs TRBV7-9 and TRBJ2-1; 10 bases fit TRBD1. This CDR3 has 15 amino acids. Germline assignment: CDR1 SEHNR and CDR2 FQNEAQ (reference sequence). The trim removed 2 bases at V and 7 bases at J, leaving 5 bases unmatched.

The rearrangement joins TRBV7-9 to TRBJ1-2; D might be TRBD1 (5 bases). CDR3 length: 10 amino acids. V shed 6 bases and J shed 10 bases, with 9 bases lying between them. Germline assignment: CDR1 SEHNR and CDR2 FQNEAQ (reference sequence). Written as DNA, the CDR3 is TGTGCCAGCAGTTTGGACACCTACACCTTC. This codes for CASSLDTYTF.

The chain combines TRBV7-6 with TRBJ2-3, with D hard to call. V was trimmed by 2 bases and J by 0 bases, leaving 9 bases between them. Germline CDR1 SGHVS, CDR2 FNYEAQ. CDR3 length equals 15 residues. The CDR3 nucleotides read TGTGCCAGCAGCTTAACGGCGGCTAGCACAGATACGCAGTATTTT. Its translation: CASSLTAASTDTQYF.